The TCR beta chain under discussion was sequenced for a study of breast tumors, draining lymph nodes, adjacent tissues. Notes on the study in general: Tumors had less TCR diversity than lymph nodes, more than nontumor tissue. Data fit most tumor T cells coming from lymph node, expanding in tumor. Tumor T cell lymph node origin was a supported hypothesis, not proven. Luminal-like breast cancer showed significantly greater tumor-nontumor repertoire similarity than basal-like breast cancer did.

This clonotype was recorded many times. The antigen is unknown. Each CDR3 protein gets one entry after TCRdb re-called the multiplex PCR reads with MiXCR. The sample holds about 180,000 distinct CDR3 sequences, approximately 33% seen once. The lymph nodes were axillary draining lymph nodes from breast cancer patients. This receptor was identified in a female donor with breast cancer. Some clones in this sample may be carry-over from other donors' samples. Specimen: axillary lymph node tissue.

This CDR3 is CASSLRGLARNEQFF. In DNA, the CDR3 is TGCGCCAGCAGCCTCAGGGGACTAGCCCGCAATGAGCAGTTCTTC. The rearrangement joins TRBV4-1 to TRBJ2-1, with 9 bases identical to TRBD2. CDR1 and CDR2 (germline): MGHRA, YSYEKL. The V gene end was trimmed by 4 bases and the J gene end by 6 bases; junction bases not matched to a gene: 7. CDR3 size: 15 residues.